Following are 2 T cell receptor beta chains from one sample sequenced in a study of chemoradiotherapy in HPV16-positive cancers. TCRdb's copy holds only in-frame clones and misses some; the assay was immunoSEQ multiplex PCR. The repertoire includes approximately 12,000 clones, 72% of them detected once, and 8.3% sits in the top ten. Sampling was carried out from a patient who underwent chemoradiotherapy. All receptors derive from a human donor with HPV-associated anogenital cancer.

The chain is built from TRBV5-1 and TRBJ2-5; weak D call: TRBD1 (5 bases). The CDR3 totals 15 residues. Germline V gene sequence: CDR1 SGHRS, CDR2 YFSETQ. V was trimmed by 0 bases and J by 3 bases, leaving 12 bases between them. The CDR3 loop reads CASSLDPAGKETQYF. The CDR3 region has the DNA TGCGCCAGCAGCTTGGACCCCGCAGGGAAAGAGACCCAGTACTTC. The whole variable domain, filled in from reference TRBV5-1 and TRBJ2-5, reads KAGVTQTPRYLIKTRGQQVTLSCSPISGHRSVSWYQQTPGQGLQFLFEYFSETQRNKGNFPGRFSGRQFSNSRSEMNVSTLELGDSALYLCASSLDPAGKETQYFGPGTRLLVL.

The chain links TRBV28 to TRBJ2-5; D tentatively fits TRBD1 or TRBD2 (6 bases each). The CDR3 runs 15 residues. CDR1 is MDHEN and CDR2 is SYDVKM in the germline V gene. Trimming took off 1 base at V and 5 bases at J, with 14 bases between the two ends. This chain's CDR3 is CASSLLGGRRETQYF. Here the CDR3 DNA reads TGTGCCAGCAGTTTATTGGGGGGCAGGCGTGAGACCCAGTACTTC.